The entry below describes one T cell receptor beta chain. This clonotype was seen many times. There is no known antigen for this receptor. Nothing much larger sits one base from this clone, and base qualities are not available. The entry originates in a study of identical twins (dated by TCRdb to about 2016). Notes on the research overall: To test whether fetal clonotypes persist, the study used deep sequencing on TCR alpha and beta repertoires from monozygotic twins, unrelated adults of various ages, and cord blood. To rule out contamination, replicate twin experiments were performed at different times with different library preparation protocols.

Libraries were constructed by 5' RACE. The reads were generated on an Illumina HiSeq 2000. Template switching introduced a universal primer binding site; the final cDNA contained a unique molecular identifier, enabling accurate counting of TCR cDNA molecules. Specific primers in the conserved constant-segment region were used to synthesize first-strand cDNA for TCR alpha and beta chains. To control for contamination, every cDNA library was double barcoded, receiving both a SMART-Mk sample barcode and Illumina barcodes. TruSeq adapter sequences, together with Illumina sample barcodes, were added in two successive PCR steps. The TCR alpha and beta cDNA libraries were sequenced on the Illumina HiSeq platform using custom primers. The authors' analysis ran thus. MiGEC processed the raw reads to extract unique molecular identifiers, while MiXCR was used to determine the CDR3 positions. Recombination models were inferred per individual with the repgenHMM and IGoR tools using an EM algorithm. Shared clonotype analysis was performed with the tcR package in R, normalizing sharing by the product of cloneset sizes. To study raw recombination free of thymic and clonal selection effects, out-of-frame nonproductive sequences were analyzed. Clones were called with MiXCR by TCRdb after fastp trimmed the public reads at Q25, and only in-frame beta chains were retained. A single entry per CDR3 protein holds the most common genes and DNA from its merged rows. TCRdb assigned the V and J calls; the authors' analysis was not used. The sample yields approximately 600,000 distinct CDR3 sequences; 9% to 10% were counted once. Around 3.2% of the sample comes from the top ten.

The paper's findings and limits, for the study overall: Fewer insertions were carried by abundant cord blood beta clonotypes; a weaker similar trend was observed in young adult naive repertoires, while no such trend was observed in memory repertoires. Invariant T cells such as MAIT and iNKT could partly confound zero-insertion analyses, though diverse VJ usage argued against this for most clonotypes. In monozygotic twins, recombination models systematically underestimated out-of-frame TCR alpha sharing, but the models matched the sharing seen between unrelated individuals. Conclusions relied on cross-sectional statistical analysis, since the same donors could not be followed over many years. Compared with coincidental sharing between unrelated individuals, out-of-frame TCR alpha sequences shared between twins had an excess of sequences with low generation probability. Excess twin sharing in beta out-of-frame sequences was weaker because fewer shared sequences lowered the signal-to-noise ratio.

All donors were healthy Caucasians. The twin cohort consisted of three pairs of female monozygotic twins, all aged roughly 18 to 30 years. Peripheral blood mononuclear cells were used as the source from which RNA for TCR libraries was isolated. Separately, the same data were catalogued under a study of yellow fever vaccine responses in identical twins. The second study reports: The T cell response to vaccination in identical twins was reported by the authors to appear partly convergent and partly personalized. The study precisely tracked vaccine-responding T cell clones in identical twins.

The sample taken for sequencing was PBMCs. The receptor was isolated from a woman aged 18-30 years in good health.

At the DNA level, the sequence is TGCAGTGCTAGAGATCAGGGGCATCGGAGCTCCTACAATGAGCAGTTCTTC. This encodes CSARDQGHRSSYNEQFF. The chain couples TRBV20-1 to TRBJ2-1; TRBD1 is perhaps the D gene, given 6 matching bases. The germline V gene (reference sequence) specifies DFQATT as CDR1 and SNEGSKA as CDR2. The CDR3 starts with the cysteine, ends with the phenylalanine, and has 17 residues. Of the read, only the CDR3 DNA is kept; its 51 bases are in frame from base 1. Trimming takes 0 bases from V and 0 bases from J, and the germline ends sit 15 bases apart.